This TCR beta chain was documented in a study of cytomegalovirus exposure and HLA in healthy donors. It was with 60 Vbeta and 13 Jbeta primers that the PCR ran. Sequencing was performed with immunoSEQ multiplex PCR; in TCRdb, only in-frame clones are kept and a portion is missing. The repertoire has 90,000 to 100,000 clones, around 10% of them found once; the top ten carry 4.5% to 6.5%. The material sequenced was PBMCs. This receptor was taken from a middle-aged man in good health and CMV-seropositive.

In nucleotides, the CDR3 is TGTGCCAGCAGCTCAGGGGCCTACGAGCAGTACTTC. As protein: CASSSGAYEQYF. The chain has TRBV7-9 and TRBJ2-5, with D possibly matching TRBD1 (6 bases). The J call could be wrong; TRBJ2-7 is a better fit for the DNA end. CDR1 is SEHNR and CDR2 is FQNEAQ in the germline V gene (reference sequence). CDR3 length equals 12 residues.